Here is one TCR beta chain with its context. Its antigen is not identified. This sample is part of a study of OX40 agonist ivuxolimab in advanced cancers. Study details: Three individuals attained partial responses, comprising one hepatocellular carcinoma case and two cutaneous melanoma cases. Overall study results and limits: CD8+ T cells were the subset that, on average, had more expanded clones than CD4+. Antigen specificity remained undetermined for the expanded peripheral T cells.

Drawing of blood for sampling happened at baseline, at cycle 4 day 1, and at cycle 7 day 1. Clones were sequenced by immunoSEQ multiplex PCR, and TCRdb holds only the in-frame ones, with some missing. The table has approximately 24,000 clones, around 79% seen once. Per the germline V gene, CDR1 is SGHNT and CDR2 is YENEEA. This CDR3 is built from 12 residues. V lost 6 bases to trimming and J lost 7 bases, with 12 bases between them. This clonotype was obtained from an adult with an advanced solid tumor such as melanoma, head and neck, liver or kidney cancer. The gene calls are TRBV11-3 and TRBJ1-1; no reliable D call. Sequencing used CD4+ or CD8+ T cells sorted from blood, obtained in a trial of the OX40 agonist ivuxolimab. The CDR3 reads CASSGRSGEAFF. For the CDR3, the DNA is TGTGCCAGCAGTGGACGATCCGGTGAAGCTTTCTTT. Based on the CDR3 plus reference TRBV11-3 and TRBJ1-1, the full variable domain is EAGVVQSPRYKIIEKKQPVAFWCNPISGHNTLYWYLQNLGQGPELLIRYENEEAVDDSQLPKDRFSAERLKGVDSTLKIQPAELGDSAVYLCASSGRSGEAFFGQGTRLTVV.